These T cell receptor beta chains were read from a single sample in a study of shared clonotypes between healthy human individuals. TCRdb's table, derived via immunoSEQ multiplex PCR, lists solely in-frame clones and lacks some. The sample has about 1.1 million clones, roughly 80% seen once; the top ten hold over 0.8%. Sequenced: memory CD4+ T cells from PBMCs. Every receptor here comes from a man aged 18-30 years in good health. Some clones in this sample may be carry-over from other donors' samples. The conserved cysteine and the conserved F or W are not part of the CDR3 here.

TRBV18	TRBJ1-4	ASSPGSGNEEKLF
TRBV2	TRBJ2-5	ASSSYRGGGETQY
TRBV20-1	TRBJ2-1	SASGGGEQF
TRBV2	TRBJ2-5	ASSGTGETQY
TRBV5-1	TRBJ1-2	ASSFGQGDGYT
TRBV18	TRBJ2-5	ASSRTEGLETQY
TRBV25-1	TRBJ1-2	ASFRTDNGYT
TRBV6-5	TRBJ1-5	ASSSTGGLGQPQH
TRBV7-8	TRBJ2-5	ASSFPASETQY
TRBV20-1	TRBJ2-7	SARRVYEQY
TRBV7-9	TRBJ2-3	ASSPLGASGLSTDTQY
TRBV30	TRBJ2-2	AGGGQTNTGELF
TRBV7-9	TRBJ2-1	ASSLTGRTYNEQF
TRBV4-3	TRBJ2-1	ASSQALGGTSGYNEQF
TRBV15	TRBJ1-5	ATSSLGGTSNQPQH
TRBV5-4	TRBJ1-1	ASSFGTGGTEAF
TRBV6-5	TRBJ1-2	ASSYSFGRGGGYT
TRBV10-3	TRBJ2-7	AISEGQGKY
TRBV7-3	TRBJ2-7	ASSLNRLSEQY
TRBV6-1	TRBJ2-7	ASTNSGAGVEQY
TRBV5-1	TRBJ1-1	ASSFTPDTEAF
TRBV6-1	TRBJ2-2	ASISSGSNTGELF
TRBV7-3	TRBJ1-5	ASSLGLGQPQH
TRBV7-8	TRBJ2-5	ASSLGLAATQETQY
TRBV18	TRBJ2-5	ASSLRQGIQETQY
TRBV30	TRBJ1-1	AWSPQGVGTEAF
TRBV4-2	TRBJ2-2	ASSQVGDKGGELF
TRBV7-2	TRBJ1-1	ASSFEVLNTEAF
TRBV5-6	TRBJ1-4	ASSPWGEKLF
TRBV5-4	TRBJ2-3	ASSWGLEPDTQY
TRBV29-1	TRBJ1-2	SAITKDREGDYGYT